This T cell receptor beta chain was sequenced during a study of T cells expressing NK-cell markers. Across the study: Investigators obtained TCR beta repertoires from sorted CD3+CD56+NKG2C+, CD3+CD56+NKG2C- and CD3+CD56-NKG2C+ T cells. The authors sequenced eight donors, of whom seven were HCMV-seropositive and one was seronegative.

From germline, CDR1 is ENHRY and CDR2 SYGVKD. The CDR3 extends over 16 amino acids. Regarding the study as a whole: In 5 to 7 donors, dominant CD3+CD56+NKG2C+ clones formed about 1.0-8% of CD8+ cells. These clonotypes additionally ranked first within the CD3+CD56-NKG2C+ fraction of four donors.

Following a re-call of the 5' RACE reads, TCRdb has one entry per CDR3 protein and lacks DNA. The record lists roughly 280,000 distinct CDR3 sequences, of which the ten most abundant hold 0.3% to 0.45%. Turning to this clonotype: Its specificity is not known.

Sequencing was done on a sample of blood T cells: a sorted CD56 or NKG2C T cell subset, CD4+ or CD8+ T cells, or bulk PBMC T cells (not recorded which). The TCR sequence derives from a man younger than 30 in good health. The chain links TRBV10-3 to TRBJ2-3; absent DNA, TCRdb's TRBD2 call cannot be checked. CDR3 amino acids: CAIRPTSGKSTDTQYF.